This T cell receptor (beta chain) was sequenced for a study of blood T cell repertoires in COVID-19. Deletions cut 1 base from V and 3 bases from J, with 9 bases between. The CDR3 loop spans 14 amino acids. Germline V lookup: CDR1 MNHEY, CDR2 SMNVEV (reference sequence). Method: immunoSEQ multiplex PCR; TCRdb's copy keeps in-frame clones and lacks some. The sample records over 45,000 clones, 80% to 90% being singletons. The TCR originated in a man aged 40-49 years with COVID-19, enrolled during active disease. This chain uses TRBV27 with TRBJ1-1, with a possible D match to TRBD1 (5 bases). The sequenced sample consisted of peripheral blood. The CDR3 nucleotides read TGTGCCAGCAGTTTATTGGGGGGGGACACTGAAGCTTTCTTT. It encodes CASSLLGGDTEAFF.